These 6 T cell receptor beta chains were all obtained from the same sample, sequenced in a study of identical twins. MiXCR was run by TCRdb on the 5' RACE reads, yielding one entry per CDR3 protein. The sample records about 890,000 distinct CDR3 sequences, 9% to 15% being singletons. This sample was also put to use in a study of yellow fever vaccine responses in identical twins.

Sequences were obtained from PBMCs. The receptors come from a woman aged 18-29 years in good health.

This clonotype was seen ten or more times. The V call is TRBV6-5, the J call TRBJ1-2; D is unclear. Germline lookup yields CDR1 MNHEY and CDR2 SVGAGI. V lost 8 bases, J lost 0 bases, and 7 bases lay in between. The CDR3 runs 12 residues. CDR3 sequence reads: CASYGANYGYTF. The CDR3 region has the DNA TGTGCCAGCTACGGAGCTAACTATGGCTACACCTTC.

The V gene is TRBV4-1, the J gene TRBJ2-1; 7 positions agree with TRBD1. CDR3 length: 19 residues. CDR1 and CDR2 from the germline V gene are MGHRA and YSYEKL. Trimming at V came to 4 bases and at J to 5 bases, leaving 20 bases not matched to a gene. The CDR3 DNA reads TGCGCCAGCAGCCTCACTCGCGAAAGGACAGGAGGAACAGACAATGAGCAGTTCTTC. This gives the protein CASSLTRERTGGTDNEQFF.

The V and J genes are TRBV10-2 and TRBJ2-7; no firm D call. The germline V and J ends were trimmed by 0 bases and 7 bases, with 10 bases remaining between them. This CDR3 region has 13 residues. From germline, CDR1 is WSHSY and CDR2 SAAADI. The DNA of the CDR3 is TGCGCCAGCAGTGAGTCGAGGTCTTCAGAGCAGTACTTC. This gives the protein CASSESRSSEQYF.

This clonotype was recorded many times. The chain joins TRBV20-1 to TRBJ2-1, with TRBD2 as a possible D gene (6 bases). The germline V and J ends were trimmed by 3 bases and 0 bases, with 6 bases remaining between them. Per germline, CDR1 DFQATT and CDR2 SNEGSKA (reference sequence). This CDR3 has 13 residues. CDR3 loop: CSASGSSYNEQFF. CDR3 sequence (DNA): TGCAGTGCTAGCGGGAGCTCCTACAATGAGCAGTTCTTC.

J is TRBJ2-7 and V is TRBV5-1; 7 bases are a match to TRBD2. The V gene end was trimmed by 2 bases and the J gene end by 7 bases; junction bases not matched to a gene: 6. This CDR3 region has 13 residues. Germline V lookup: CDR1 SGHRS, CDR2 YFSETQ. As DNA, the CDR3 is TGCGCCAGCAGCTTCGGGAGGCCTTGGGAGCAGTACTTC. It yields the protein CASSFGRPWEQYF.

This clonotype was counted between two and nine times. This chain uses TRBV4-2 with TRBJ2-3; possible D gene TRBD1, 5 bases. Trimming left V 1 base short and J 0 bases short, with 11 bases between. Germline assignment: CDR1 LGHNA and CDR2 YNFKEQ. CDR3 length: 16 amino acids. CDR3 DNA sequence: TGTGCCAGCAGCCAAGGATTGGGGCAGAGCACAGATACGCAGTATTTT. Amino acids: CASSQGLGQSTDTQYF.